The T cell receptor (beta chain) under discussion was sequenced for a study of response to subunit inactivated influenza vaccine. Germline trimming cut 0 bases from V and 5 bases from J; bases unmatched to any gene: 3. The CDR3 loop spans 15 amino acids. Germline V lookup: CDR1 SGDLS, CDR2 YYNGEE. TCRdb reanalysed the RT-PCR reads using MiXCR and keeps one entry per CDR3 protein. This table has 500,000 to 600,000 distinct CDR3 sequences, 10% to 15% appearing once. This chain links TRBV9 with TRBJ2-2; 8 bases are shared with TRBD2. The input for sequencing was PBMCs from blood, taken roughly 6 weeks after vaccination. The receptor comes from a man aged 50-60 years who received an inactivated influenza vaccine. In nucleotides, the CDR3 is TGTGCCAGCAGCGTAGCTGCGGGAGGAACCGGGGAGCTGTTTTTT. This gives the protein CASSVAAGGTGELFF.